The next 8 T cell receptor beta chains were all read from a single sample in a study of cytomegalovirus exposure and HLA in healthy donors. The PCR was carried out with 60 Vbeta primers and 13 Jbeta primers. Method: immunoSEQ multiplex PCR; TCRdb's copy keeps in-frame clones and lacks some. The sample shows roughly 170,000 clones, approximately 88% of them seen only once. The specimen was PBMCs. The receptor set was obtained from a man aged 25 to 45 in good health and CMV-seronegative.

The chain recombines TRBV6-5 with TRBJ2-7; no firm D call. V was clipped by 0 bases and J by 5 bases, with 11 bases between them. Germline V lookup: CDR1 MNHEY, CDR2 SVGAGI. This CDR3 is 14 amino acids long. In DNA, the CDR3 is TGTGCCAGCAGTTACTCTTTCAGGTCGGACGAGCAGTACTTC. Protein sequence: CASSYSFRSDEQYF.

The chain recombines TRBV15 with TRBJ1-3, with TRBD1 as a possible D gene (5 bases). Trimming left V 3 bases short and J 0 bases short, with 9 bases between. From germline, CDR1 is LNHNV and CDR2 YYDKDF (reference sequence). The CDR3 has 15 residues. For the CDR3, the DNA is TGTGCCACCAGCAGCACAGGATTCTCTGGAAACACCATATATTTT. It specifies CATSSTGFSGNTIYF.

This clone showed up just once. The genes are TRBV14 and TRBJ2-2; D not resolved. Per the germline V gene, CDR1 is SGHDN and CDR2 is FVKESK. The CDR3 has 16 amino acids. V lost 0 bases to trimming and J lost 1 base, with 9 bases between them. CDR3 nucleotides: TGTGCCAGCAGCCAAGATTTGCAGGTGAACACCGGGGAGCTGTTTTTT. It translates to CASSQDLQVNTGELFF.

The chain recombines TRBV5-1 with TRBJ2-2; 9 nucleotides align to TRBD1. The CDR3 extends over 19 amino acids. The V gene's germline CDR1 is SGHRS and CDR2 YFSETQ. V lost 3 bases, J lost 5 bases, and 17 bases stayed unmatched. The CDR3 reads CASSYRTKPGQGRTGELFF. The CDR3 nucleotides read TGCGCCAGCAGCTACAGAACGAAACCGGGACAGGGAAGAACCGGGGAGCTGTTTTTT. The full variable domain, in which reference TRBV5-1 and TRBJ2-2 provide the parts outside the CDR3, is KAGVTQTPRYLIKTRGQQVTLSCSPISGHRSVSWYQQTPGQGLQFLFEYFSETQRNKGNFPGRFSGRQFSNSRSEMNVSTLELGDSALYLCASSYRTKPGQGRTGELFFGEGSRLTVL.

This rearrangement joins TRBV6-5 to TRBJ1-5, with 10 bases that match TRBD1. This CDR3 comprises 15 residues. V lost 5 bases, J lost 4 bases, and 5 bases stayed unmatched. CDR1 and CDR2 (germline): MNHEY, SVGAGI. As DNA, the CDR3 is TGTGCCAGCAGTCTCGGACAGGGGGTAAATCAGCCCCAGCATTTT. Amino acids: CASSLGQGVNQPQHF.

The chain couples TRBV30 to TRBJ1-5, with D possibly being TRBD1 (6 bases). V lost 3 bases and J 4 bases, leaving 13 bases between the germline ends. Looked up from germline, CDR1 is GTSNPN and CDR2 is SVGIG (reference sequence). The length of the CDR3 is 14 residues. The CDR3 nucleotides read TGTGCCTGGAGCCAGGGGTTCCTGAATCAGCCCCAGCATTTT. Translated, it gives CAWSQGFLNQPQHF.

CDR3 in amino acids: CASSLFENRPYEQYF. The CDR3 DNA follows: TGTGCCAGCAGTTTATTTGAGAACAGGCCCTACGAGCAGTACTTC. The gene calls are TRBV28 and TRBJ2-7; the D gene is possibly TRBD1 (5 bases). Trimming left V 1 base short and J 2 bases short, with 12 bases between. The CDR3 covers 15 residues. Germline CDR1 MDHEN, CDR2 SYDVKM.

This chain joins TRBV7-2 and TRBJ2-5; D is perhaps TRBD1 (5 bases). The CDR3 extends over 14 amino acids. Germline-derived CDR1 and CDR2 are SGHTA and FQGNSA. V was shortened by 1 base and J by 4 bases, with 10 bases between the two germline ends. The CDR3 sequence: CASSLGPRAETQYF. The DNA of the CDR3 is TGTGCCAGCAGCTTAGGACCCAGGGCAGAGACCCAGTACTTC.